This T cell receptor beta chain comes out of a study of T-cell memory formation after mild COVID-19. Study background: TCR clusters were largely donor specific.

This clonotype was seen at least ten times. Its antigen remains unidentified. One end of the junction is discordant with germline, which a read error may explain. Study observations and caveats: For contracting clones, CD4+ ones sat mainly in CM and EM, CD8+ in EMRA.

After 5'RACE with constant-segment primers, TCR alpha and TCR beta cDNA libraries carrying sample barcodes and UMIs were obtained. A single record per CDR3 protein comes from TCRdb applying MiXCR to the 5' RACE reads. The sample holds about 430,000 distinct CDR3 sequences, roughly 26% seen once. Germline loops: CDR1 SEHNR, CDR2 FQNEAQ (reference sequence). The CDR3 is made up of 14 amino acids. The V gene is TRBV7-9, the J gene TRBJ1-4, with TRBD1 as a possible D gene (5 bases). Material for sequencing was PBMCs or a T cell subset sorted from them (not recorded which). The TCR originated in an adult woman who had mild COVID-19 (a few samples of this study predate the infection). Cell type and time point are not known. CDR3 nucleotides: TGCGCCAGCAGCTTGGGGGGGACTAATGAAAAACTGTTTTTT. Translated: CASSLGGTNEKLFF.